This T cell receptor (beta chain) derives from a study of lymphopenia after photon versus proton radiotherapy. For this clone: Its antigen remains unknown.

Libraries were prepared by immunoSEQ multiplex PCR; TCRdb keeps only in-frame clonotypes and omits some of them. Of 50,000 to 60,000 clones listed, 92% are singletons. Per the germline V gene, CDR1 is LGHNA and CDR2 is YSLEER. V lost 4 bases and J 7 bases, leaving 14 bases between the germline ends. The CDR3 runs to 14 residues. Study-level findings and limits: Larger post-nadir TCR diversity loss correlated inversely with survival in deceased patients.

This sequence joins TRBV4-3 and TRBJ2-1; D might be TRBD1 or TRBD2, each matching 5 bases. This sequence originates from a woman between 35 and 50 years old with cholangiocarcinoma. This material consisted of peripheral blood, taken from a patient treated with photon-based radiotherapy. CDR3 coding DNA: TGCGCCAGCAGCCGTATCGGGGCTAGTAATGAGCAGTTCTTC. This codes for CASSRIGASNEQFF.